The T cell receptor beta chain under discussion was sequenced for a study of monozygotic twins with inflammatory bowel disease. Findings of the study overall: With inverse Simpson as the measure, TCRbeta diversity was lower in IBD patients than in healthy co-twins. Telling different T cell subtypes apart from each other was not possible. Support for a single strong signal or clonotype associated with IBD was absent.

Sampling involved one blood draw (about 2.6 ml) for every donor. From the 5' RACE reads, TCRdb lists one entry per CDR3 protein and no DNA. The sample data list fewer than 550,000 distinct CDR3 sequences. Points on this clonotype: Its matching antigen is unknown.

The specimen sequenced was blood. The TCR originated in a human donor with ulcerative colitis or Crohn's disease, or a healthy co-twin of an affected twin (not recorded which).

CDR3 protein: CASSLHHVRGSYNSPLHF. The J gene is TRBJ1-6, the V gene TRBV11-1. The CDR3 contains 18 residues. CDR1 is SGHAT, CDR2 FQDESV, per germline (reference sequence).